This T cell receptor (beta chain) was profiled in a study of blood T cell repertoires in COVID-19. Study at large: Whether acute or convalescent, the COVID-19 samples came from the United States, Italy and Spain. T cells, B-cell-depleted T cells, or PBMCs supplied cDNA or gDNA.

CDR3 length: 17 amino acids. Original data processing: Amplification of reference gene primers provided the estimated nucleated cell counts. Assay: immunoSEQ multiplex PCR; the TCRdb copy retains only in-frame clones and omits some. D and trimming come from the DNA, and the V and J calls and clone size come from that table. This table has about 97,000 clones, about 87% appearing once. The sequenced material came from peripheral blood. The chain employs TRBV7-5 and TRBJ1-1; the table names TRBD1, a call not compared with the DNA. TRBV7-5 is reported as a pseudogene. The source of this sequence is a man over 45 with active or convalescent COVID-19. CDR3 DNA: TGTGTCAGAAGCTTGGCCCGGTCCTTAGGGGGGAACACTGAAGCTTTCTTT. It codes for CVRSLARSLGGNTEAFF.